The 8 T cell receptor beta chains below all came from one sample that was sequenced in a study of metastatic and nonmetastatic thyroid tumors. The entire patient cohort was treatment-naive prior to thyroid surgery. TCRdb redid the clone calls on the PCR reads using MiXCR. The sample holds approximately 25,000 clones, 20% to 30% seen once. Sequencing input: blood. The receptor set was obtained from a male donor with papillary thyroid cancer or a benign thyroid nodule (not recorded which). Some clones in this sample may be carry-over from other donors' samples.

As concerns this clone: A read error may account for a junction end that differs from germline. The chain recombines TRBV6-2 or TRBV6-3 with TRBJ2-3; no firm D call. CDR1 is MNHEY and CDR2 is SVGEGT in the germline V gene. The CDR3 extends over 14 amino acids. The CDR3 sequence is CASRYAGPSDTQSF. For the CDR3, the DNA is TGTGCGAGCAGATACGCTGGTCCCTCAGATACGCAGTCTTTT.

This clone was seen ten or more times. A single base separates this from a much larger clone, so it may be a read error. Other nucleotide sequences from this sample produce the same CDR3. The chain employs TRBV27 and TRBJ2-3; perhaps TRBD2 as D (5 bases). Germline CDR1 is MNHEY and CDR2 is SMNVEV (reference sequence). This CDR3 has 16 amino acids. V was clipped by 6 bases and J by 0 bases, with 16 bases between them. The CDR3 spells CASSPARGKSTDTQYF. The CDR3 bases are TGTGCCAGCAGCCCAGCGCGAGGGAAAAGCACAGATACGCAGTATTTT.

The V and J genes are TRBV6-4 and TRBJ2-2; TRBD2 matches at 11 bases. The trim removed 5 bases at V and 5 bases at J, leaving 4 bases unmatched. Germline lookup yields CDR1 MRHNA and CDR2 SNTAGT. This CDR3 is 15 amino acids long. CDR3 coding DNA: TGTGCCAGCAGTCGACTAGCGGGGTATACCGGGGAGCTGTTTTTT. Residues: CASSRLAGYTGELFF.

In its sample, this clone was seen many times. A read error may explain this, as a much larger clone is one base away. The V call is TRBV6-1, the J call TRBJ2-3, with D tentatively TRBD2 (6 bases). This CDR3 is 15 amino acids long. Germline lookup yields CDR1 MNHNS and CDR2 SASEGT. V lost 10 bases, J lost 6 bases, and 23 bases lay in between. The CDR3: CAIIGRYITRDTQYF. In DNA, the CDR3 is TGTGCCATCATTGGGAGGTATATTACCAGGGATACGCAGTATTTT.

This clone was observed many times. V gene TRBV19 combines with J gene TRBJ2-5; D may be TRBD1 (7 bases). The V end lost 1 base, the J end lost 4 bases, and 19 bases lay between the germline ends. The CDR3 has 17 amino acids. Germline values: CDR1 LNHDA, CDR2 SQIVND (reference sequence). The CDR3 is CASSIGGQRAPLETQYF. The DNA for the CDR3 is TGTGCCAGTAGTATAGGGGGACAGCGGGCACCGCTAGAGACCCAGTACTTC.

This clone was detected many times. This rearrangement joins TRBV4-2 to TRBJ2-3; D is possibly TRBD1 (5 bases). The V gene's germline CDR1 is LGHNA and CDR2 YNFKEQ. Trimming removed 4 bases from V and 2 bases from J, with 16 bases in between. This CDR3 region has 16 residues. As DNA, the CDR3 is TGTGCCAGCAGCCCCAGGGTTGGCGGTACCACAGATACGCAGTATTTT. Its protein product is CASSPRVGGTTDTQYF.

This clone was counted ten times or more. The same CDR3 is also encoded by other DNA sequences in this sample. This chain connects TRBV24-1 to TRBJ1-1; maybe TRBD1 (6 bases). Trimming cost V 6 bases and J 4 bases, with 11 bases left between them. The length of the CDR3 is 13 residues. Germline assignment: CDR1 KGHDR and CDR2 SFDVKD. The CDR3 region has the DNA TGTGCCACCAGTCCGGACAGTGTCACTGAAGCTTTCTTT. Amino acids: CATSPDSVTEAFF.

This clone has a count of ten or more. The chain combines TRBV20-1 with TRBJ2-3; 9 nucleotides agree with TRBD2. The ends lost 1 base at V and 2 bases at J; junction bases unmatched: 4. This CDR3 region has 15 residues. Germline values: CDR1 DFQATT, CDR2 SNEGSKA (reference sequence). The CDR3 sequence is CSARGLAGNTDTQYF. The CDR3, as DNA: TGCAGTGCTAGAGGCCTAGCGGGAAACACAGATACGCAGTATTTT.